A selection of T cell receptor beta chains follows, all from one sample in a study of T cell responses to AZD1222 COVID-19 vaccine. Sequenced by immunoSEQ multiplex PCR; TCRdb stores in-frame clones only, minus some. The sample lists about 99,000 clones, over 80% seen once, with 20% in the top ten. Material: peripheral blood, obtained on day 0 of AZD1222 vaccination. These receptor sequences come from an adult in good health. CDR3s include the opening cysteine and the closing phenylalanine or tryptophan. The D gene is left open where the match is weak. A clone size is listed for some rows: how often the clone was seen (once, few, many), or a class if it is expanded.

CDR3 DNA: TGTGCCAGCAGGCGGACCACCGATGTCTCCTACGAGCAGTACTTC
CDR3 protein: CASRRTTDVSYEQYF
clone size: -
J gene: TRBJ2-7
V gene: TRBV6-5
D gene: -

CDR3 DNA: TGTGCCAGCTCCCGTGGGGCGGAACCTACCGGCTATGGCTACACCTTC
CDR3 protein: CASSRGAEPTGYGYTF
clone size: few
J gene: TRBJ1-2
V gene: TRBV18
D gene: -

CDR3 DNA: TGTGCCAGTAGTATAGAACCGAGCTCTGGAAACACCATATATTTT
CDR3 protein: CASSIEPSSGNTIYF
clone size: -
J gene: TRBJ1-3
V gene: TRBV19
D gene: -

CDR3 DNA: TGTGCCAGTAGTTCCGCGGCGGAAAAACTGTTTTTT
CDR3 protein: CASSSAAEKLFF
clone size: -
J gene: TRBJ1-4
V gene: TRBV19
D gene: -

CDR3 DNA: TGTGCCAGCAGTTGGACAGGGGTTGATGAAAAACTGTTTTTT
CDR3 protein: CASSWTGVDEKLFF
clone size: once
J gene: TRBJ1-4
V gene: TRBV27
D gene: TRBD1

CDR3 DNA: TGTGCCAGCAGCCGAGGACAGCTCTCCTACGAGCAGTACTTC
CDR3 protein: CASSRGQLSYEQYF
clone size: -
J gene: TRBJ2-7
V gene: TRBV13
D gene: -

CDR3 DNA: TGTGCCAGCAGCCAAGATTGGGACCTCGCGGGTGGCTACACCTTC
CDR3 protein: CASSQDWDLAGGYTF
clone size: -
J gene: TRBJ1-2
V gene: TRBV4-2
D gene: -

CDR3 DNA: TGTGCCAGCAGTGATTGGAGGGAGGAACAGCCCCAGCATTTT
CDR3 protein: CASSDWREEQPQHF
clone size: once
J gene: TRBJ1-5
V gene: TRBV2
D gene: -

CDR3 DNA: TGTGCCAGCAGCTTAGGGGGTACTGGAAACACCATATATTTT
CDR3 protein: CASSLGGTGNTIYF
clone size: -
J gene: TRBJ1-3
V gene: TRBV7-2
D gene: -

CDR3 DNA: TGTGCCAGCACGGGCAGACACTATGGCTACACCTTC
CDR3 protein: CASTGRHYGYTF
clone size: -
J gene: TRBJ1-2
V gene: TRBV12-3/TRBV12-4
D gene: -

CDR3 DNA: TGTGCCAGCACCACCTCTGTCAGGGCTGAAGCTTTCTTT
CDR3 protein: CASTTSVRAEAFF
clone size: -
J gene: TRBJ1-1
V gene: TRBV28
D gene: -

CDR3 DNA: TGTGCCAGTAGGGCAAGACAGGCCGGGGGCAATCAGCCCCAGCATTTT
CDR3 protein: CASRARQAGGNQPQHF
clone size: -
J gene: TRBJ1-5
V gene: TRBV19
D gene: -

CDR3 DNA: TGTGCCTGGAGTGCTGGGACAGATACGCAGTATTTT
CDR3 protein: CAWSAGTDTQYF
clone size: few
J gene: TRBJ2-3
V gene: TRBV30
D gene: -

CDR3 DNA: TGTGCCAGCAGTTACCGCCAGGGGGATGGCTACACCTTC
CDR3 protein: CASSYRQGDGYTF
clone size: -
J gene: TRBJ1-2
V gene: TRBV6-2/TRBV6-3
D gene: TRBD1

CDR3 DNA: TGTGCCAGCGGCGCAGGGACCACGAATGAGCAGTTCTTC
CDR3 protein: CASGAGTTNEQFF
clone size: -
J gene: TRBJ2-1
V gene: TRBV11-2
D gene: -

CDR3 DNA: TGTGCCAGCTCACCTCCCGGAGCGGGAGGTAGCACAGATACGCAGTATTTT
CDR3 protein: CASSPPGAGGSTDTQYF
clone size: -
J gene: TRBJ2-3
V gene: TRBV18
D gene: TRBD2

CDR3 DNA: TGTGCCAGCAGCTTAATGGGACAGGGGTCCTACGAGCAGTACTTC
CDR3 protein: CASSLMGQGSYEQYF
clone size: -
J gene: TRBJ2-7
V gene: TRBV7-2
D gene: TRBD1

CDR3 DNA: TGTGCCAGCAGTTTCCTAGCGGGCACAGATACGCAGTATTTT
CDR3 protein: CASSFLAGTDTQYF
clone size: -
J gene: TRBJ2-3
V gene: TRBV28
D gene: TRBD2

CDR3 DNA: TGTGCCAGCAGCCGGGGACAAAACCTCTATGGCTACACCTTC
CDR3 protein: CASSRGQNLYGYTF
clone size: few
J gene: TRBJ1-2
V gene: TRBV14
D gene: -

CDR3 DNA: TGTGCCAGCAGCCTGGGAGGGCCCAACTACGAGCAGTACTTC
CDR3 protein: CASSLGGPNYEQYF
clone size: -
J gene: TRBJ2-7
V gene: TRBV5-4
D gene: TRBD2

CDR3 DNA: TGTGCCAGCAGCTCCGCGCCCCTCAACTCTGGAAACACCATATATTTT
CDR3 protein: CASSSAPLNSGNTIYF
clone size: -
J gene: TRBJ1-3
V gene: TRBV7-2
D gene: -

CDR3 DNA: TGTGCCAGCAGCTTCTCTGGAAACACCATATATTTT
CDR3 protein: CASSFSGNTIYF
clone size: -
J gene: TRBJ1-3
V gene: TRBV7-6
D gene: -

CDR3 DNA: TGTGCCAGCAGTTTATATAGGACGGGACGGAGCACAGATACGCAGTATTTT
CDR3 protein: CASSLYRTGRSTDTQYF
clone size: -
J gene: TRBJ2-3
V gene: TRBV27
D gene: -

CDR3 DNA: TGTGCCAGTAGTATAGGAGCCTCCTACGAGCAGTACTTC
CDR3 protein: CASSIGASYEQYF
clone size: -
J gene: TRBJ2-7
V gene: TRBV19
D gene: -

CDR3 DNA: TGCGCCAGCAGCTTGGGGCTGAGACTAGCGGGAGGAGGCACAGATACGCAGTATTTT
CDR3 protein: CASSLGLRLAGGGTDTQYF
clone size: -
J gene: TRBJ2-3
V gene: TRBV5-1
D gene: TRBD2

CDR3 DNA: TGTGCCAGCAGTGGACCGAGGGGCGGCACAGATACGCAGTATTTT
CDR3 protein: CASSGPRGGTDTQYF
clone size: -
J gene: TRBJ2-3
V gene: TRBV28
D gene: -

CDR3 DNA: TGTGCCAGCAGTTTATTCTCTACGCAGTATTTT
CDR3 protein: CASSLFSTQYF
clone size: -
J gene: TRBJ2-3
V gene: TRBV12-3/TRBV12-4
D gene: -

CDR3 DNA: TGTGCCAGCAGCCGACAGGGGGCGCGGACTGAAGCTTTCTTT
CDR3 protein: CASSRQGARTEAFF
clone size: -
J gene: TRBJ1-1
V gene: TRBV7-9
D gene: TRBD1

CDR3 DNA: TGTGCCATCAGTCCTCGGGGGGGCAACACCGGGGAGCTGTTTTTT
CDR3 protein: CAISPRGGNTGELFF
clone size: -
J gene: TRBJ2-2
V gene: TRBV10-3
D gene: TRBD2

CDR3 DNA: TGTGCCAGCAGTCAGGGGGCCCAGGAAGCTTTCTTT
CDR3 protein: CASSQGAQEAFF
clone size: -
J gene: TRBJ1-1
V gene: TRBV27
D gene: TRBD1

CDR3 DNA: TGTGCCACCAGTGACCCGTTGACAAGTGAAGCTTTCTTT
CDR3 protein: CATSDPLTSEAFF
clone size: once
J gene: TRBJ1-1
V gene: TRBV24-1
D gene: -

CDR3 DNA: TGTGCCACCAGCGAGACCGGGACGCTGATGAACACCGGGGAGCTGTTTTTT
CDR3 protein: CATSETGTLMNTGELFF
clone size: -
J gene: TRBJ2-2
V gene: TRBV15
D gene: -

CDR3 DNA: TGTGCCAGCAGTCGACAGGGGAGCACTGAAGCTTTCTTT
CDR3 protein: CASSRQGSTEAFF
clone size: -
J gene: TRBJ1-1
V gene: TRBV12-3/TRBV12-4
D gene: TRBD1

CDR3 DNA: TGCGCCAGCAAACTAGCGGGGGGCACAGATACGCAGTATTTT
CDR3 protein: CASKLAGGTDTQYF
clone size: -
J gene: TRBJ2-3
V gene: TRBV5-1
D gene: TRBD2

CDR3 DNA: TGTGCCAGTAGTTCCGTAGGCAGCAGTATCTCTGGAAACACCATATATTTT
CDR3 protein: CASSSVGSSISGNTIYF
clone size: -
J gene: TRBJ1-3
V gene: TRBV19
D gene: -

CDR3 DNA: TGTGCCAGCGGACTAGGGGGTGATACGCAGTATTTT
CDR3 protein: CASGLGGDTQYF
clone size: once
J gene: TRBJ2-3
V gene: TRBV11-2
D gene: -

CDR3 DNA: TGTGCCAGCAGCCAACAGGGGAACACTGAAGCTTTCTTT
CDR3 protein: CASSQQGNTEAFF
clone size: -
J gene: TRBJ1-1
V gene: TRBV16
D gene: -

CDR3 DNA: TGTGCCACCAGCAGGGGAGGCGGGAGATTAGACGAGCAGTACTTC
CDR3 protein: CATSRGGGRLDEQYF
clone size: -
J gene: TRBJ2-7
V gene: TRBV15
D gene: TRBD2

CDR3 DNA: TGTGCCAGCAGTGAAGCGGGGGGCGCGGGCAATCAGCCCCAGCATTTT
CDR3 protein: CASSEAGGAGNQPQHF
clone size: once
J gene: TRBJ1-5
V gene: TRBV25-1
D gene: -

CDR3 DNA: TGTGCCAGCTCACCACCGCAGGGGACTAGCACAGATACGCAGTATTTT
CDR3 protein: CASSPPQGTSTDTQYF
clone size: -
J gene: TRBJ2-3
V gene: TRBV18
D gene: -

CDR3 DNA: TGTGCCAGCGCCCCGCGTGGAGAGAACTATGGCTACACCTTC
CDR3 protein: CASAPRGENYGYTF
clone size: once
J gene: TRBJ1-2
V gene: TRBV18
D gene: -

CDR3 DNA: TGTGCCAGCAGCTTACCCCGTGACTACGAGCAGTACTTC
CDR3 protein: CASSLPRDYEQYF
clone size: -
J gene: TRBJ2-7
V gene: TRBV13
D gene: -

CDR3 DNA: TGTGCCAGCAGTTCCCCATTAGGTCCAGCGGCTACCCGGCTCGAGCAGTACTTC
CDR3 protein: CASSSPLGPAATRLEQYF
clone size: -
J gene: TRBJ2-7
V gene: TRBV28
D gene: -

CDR3 DNA: TGTGCCAGCTCACCACCCTTGGGCAGGGCCTATGGCTACACCTTC
CDR3 protein: CASSPPLGRAYGYTF
clone size: -
J gene: TRBJ1-2
V gene: TRBV18
D gene: -